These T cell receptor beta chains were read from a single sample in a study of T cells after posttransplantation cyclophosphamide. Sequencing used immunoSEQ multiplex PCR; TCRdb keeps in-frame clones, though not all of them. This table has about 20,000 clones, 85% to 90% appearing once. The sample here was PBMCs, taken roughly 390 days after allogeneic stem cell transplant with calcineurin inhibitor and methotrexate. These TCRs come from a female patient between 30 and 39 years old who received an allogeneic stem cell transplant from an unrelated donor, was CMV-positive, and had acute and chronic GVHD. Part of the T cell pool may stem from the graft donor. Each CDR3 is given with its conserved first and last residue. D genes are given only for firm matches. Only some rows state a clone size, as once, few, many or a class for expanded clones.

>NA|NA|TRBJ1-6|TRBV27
CASSPSMIDSPLHF
TGTGCCAGCAGTCCTTCCATGATAGATTCACCCCTCCACTTT
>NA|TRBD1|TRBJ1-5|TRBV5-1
CASSPGTASMWPQHF
TGCGCCAGCAGCCCCGGGACAGCGAGTATGTGGCCCCAGCATTTT
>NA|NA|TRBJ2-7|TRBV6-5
CASSLRSDPREQYF
TGTGCCAGCAGTTTGAGGTCCGACCCTCGCGAGCAGTACTTC
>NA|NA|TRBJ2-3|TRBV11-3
CASSLGTRGTDTQYF
TGTGCCAGCAGCTTAGGAACCAGGGGAACAGATACGCAGTATTTT
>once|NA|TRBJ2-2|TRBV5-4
CASSLGTVPTGELFF
TGTGCCAGCAGCTTGGGTACAGTTCCTACCGGGGAGCTGTTTTTT
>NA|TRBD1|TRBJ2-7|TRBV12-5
CASGLGQGDEQYF
TGTGCTAGTGGTCTAGGACAGGGCGACGAGCAGTACTTC
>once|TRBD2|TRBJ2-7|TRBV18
CASSPRTSGHGQYF
TGTGCCAGCTCACCACGGACTAGCGGACACGGGCAGTACTTC
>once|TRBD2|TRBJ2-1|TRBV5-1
CASSVTGTSGTTYNEQFF
TGCGCCAGCAGCGTAACCGGGACTAGCGGGACGACCTACAATGAGCAGTTCTTC
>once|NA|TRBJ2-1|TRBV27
CASSFRDSRRNEQFF
TGTGCCAGCAGTTTCCGAGACTCCCGTCGGAATGAGCAGTTCTTC
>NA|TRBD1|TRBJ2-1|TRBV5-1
CASSLQGPYNEQFF
TGCGCCAGCAGCTTACAGGGGCCCTACAATGAGCAGTTCTTC
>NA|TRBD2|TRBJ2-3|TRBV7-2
CASSVTSGATDTQYF
TGTGCCAGCAGCGTTACTAGCGGGGCCACAGATACGCAGTATTTT
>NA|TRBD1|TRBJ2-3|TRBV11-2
CASSQSRGQGTQYF
TGTGCCAGCAGTCAATCACGGGGACAGGGTACGCAGTATTTT
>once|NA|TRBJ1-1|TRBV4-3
CASSRDPTANTEAFF
TGCGCCAGCAGCCGTGACCCGACAGCTAACACTGAAGCTTTCTTT
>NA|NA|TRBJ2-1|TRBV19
CASTMTKSLEQFF
TGTGCCAGTACAATGACTAAATCACTTGAGCAGTTCTTC
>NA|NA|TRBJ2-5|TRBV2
CATLDFQETQYF
TGTGCCACCTTGGACTTCCAAGAGACCCAGTACTTC
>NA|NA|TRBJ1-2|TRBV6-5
CASNPQGGGYGYTF
TGTGCCAGCAACCCACAAGGGGGGGGCTATGGCTACACCTTC
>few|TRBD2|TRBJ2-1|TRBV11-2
CASSLPSGSSYNEQFF
TGTGCCAGCAGCTTGCCTAGCGGAAGCTCCTACAATGAGCAGTTCTTC
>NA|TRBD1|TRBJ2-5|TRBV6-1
CATGGFGETQYF
TGTGCCACAGGGGGCTTCGGAGAGACCCAGTACTTC
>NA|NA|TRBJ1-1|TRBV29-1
CSALTGTEAFF
TGCAGCGCCCTCACCGGTACGGAAGCTTTCTTT
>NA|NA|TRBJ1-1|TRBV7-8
CASSSPVGPNTEAFF
TGTGCCAGCAGTTCCCCGGTGGGCCCGAACACTGAAGCTTTCTTT
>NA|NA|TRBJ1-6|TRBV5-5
CASSRTLGANSPLHF
TGTGCCAGCAGCAGGACCTTGGGGGCAAATTCACCCCTCCACTTT
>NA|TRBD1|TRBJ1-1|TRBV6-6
CASRTGMNTEAFF
TGTGCCAGCAGGACAGGGATGAACACTGAAGCTTTCTTT
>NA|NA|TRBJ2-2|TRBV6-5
CASSYGTSNTGELFF
TGTGCCAGCAGTTACGGGACATCGAACACCGGGGAGCTGTTTTTT
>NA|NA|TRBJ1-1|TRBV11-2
CASSSRPGWDTEAFF
TGTGCCAGCAGCTCCCGACCAGGTTGGGACACTGAAGCTTTCTTT
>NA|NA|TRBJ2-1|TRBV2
CASSEGQGSYNEQFF
TGTGCCAGCAGTGAAGGGCAGGGCTCCTACAATGAGCAGTTCTTC
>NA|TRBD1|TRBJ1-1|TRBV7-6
CASSLVGQANTEAFF
TGTGCCAGCAGCTTAGTAGGACAGGCGAACACTGAAGCTTTCTTT
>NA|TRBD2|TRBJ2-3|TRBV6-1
CASSEVGGDTDTQYF
TGTGCCAGCAGTGAGGTCGGGGGGGACACAGATACGCAGTATTTT
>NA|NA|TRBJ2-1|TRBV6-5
CASSYSGGAYNEQFF
TGTGCCAGCAGTTACTCCGGCGGGGCTTACAATGAGCAGTTCTTC
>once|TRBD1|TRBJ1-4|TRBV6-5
CASSPGGGQGEKLFF
TGTGCCAGCAGCCCGGGGGGGGGACAGGGGGAAAAACTGTTTTTT
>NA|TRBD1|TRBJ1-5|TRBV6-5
CASSIRQGNQPQHF
TGTGCCAGCAGTATCAGACAGGGTAATCAGCCCCAGCATTTT
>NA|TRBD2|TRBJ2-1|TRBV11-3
CASNVGGRINEQFF
TGTGCCAGCAACGTCGGCGGGAGAATCAATGAGCAGTTCTTC
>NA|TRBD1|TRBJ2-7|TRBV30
CAWRRTGAYYEQYF
TGTGCCTGGAGAAGAACAGGGGCTTACTACGAGCAGTACTTC
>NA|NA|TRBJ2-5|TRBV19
CASSSGTQTKTQYF
TGTGCCAGTAGTTCAGGGACTCAAACTAAGACCCAGTACTTC
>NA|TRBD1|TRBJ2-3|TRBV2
CASGDRGRADTQYF
TGTGCCAGCGGGGACAGGGGGCGCGCAGATACGCAGTATTTT